The rows below give T cell receptor beta chains drawn from one sample of a study of T cells in Graves' hyperthyroidism and ophthalmopathy. TCRdb redid the calling of the multiplex PCR reads with MiXCR, one entry per CDR3 protein. Among approximately 220,000 distinct CDR3 sequences listed, roughly 18% were seen once. What was sequenced was blood. These receptors were collected from a man in his forties with Graves' hyperthyroidism. Both conserved end residues are part of each CDR3. Fields, in order: CDR3 protein, CDR3 DNA, D gene, CDR3 length, clone size, J gene, V gene. D genes are given only for firm matches. Size is omitted from some rows. Given values are once, few, many or a class for expanded clones.

cdr3_aa: CASRGLDSYEQYF; cdr3_nt: TGTGCCAGCAGGGGACTGGACTCCTACGAGCAGTACTTC; d_call: -; cdr3_length: 13; clone_size: -; j_call: TRBJ2-7; v_call: TRBV28
cdr3_aa: CASSFNGRGAATEAFF; cdr3_nt: TGTGCCAGCAGCTTCAACGGCCGGGGGGCCGCCACTGAAGCTTTCTTT; d_call: -; cdr3_length: 16; clone_size: -; j_call: TRBJ1-1; v_call: TRBV7-9
cdr3_aa: CAWRTGVNSPLHF; cdr3_nt: TGTGCCTGGAGAACAGGAGTTAATTCACCCCTCCACTTT; d_call: -; cdr3_length: 13; clone_size: many; j_call: TRBJ1-6; v_call: TRBV30
cdr3_aa: CASSSQGRISYEQYF; cdr3_nt: TGTGCCAGCAGCTCGCAGGGGAGGATCTCCTACGAGCAGTACTTC; d_call: -; cdr3_length: 15; clone_size: many; j_call: TRBJ2-7; v_call: TRBV7-8
cdr3_aa: CASSEVQTGELFF; cdr3_nt: TGTGCCAGCAGTGAGGTTCAGACCGGGGAGCTGTTTTTT; d_call: -; cdr3_length: 13; clone_size: many; j_call: TRBJ2-2; v_call: TRBV2
cdr3_aa: CSALRQGNNSPLHF; cdr3_nt: TGCAGTGCCTTGCGACAGGGTAATAATTCACCCCTCCACTTT; d_call: TRBD1; cdr3_length: 14; clone_size: few; j_call: TRBJ1-6; v_call: TRBV20-1
cdr3_aa: CASSLPGQYEQYF; cdr3_nt: TGTGCCAGCAGCTTACCGGGACAGTACGAGCAGTACTTC; d_call: TRBD1; cdr3_length: 13; clone_size: many; j_call: TRBJ2-7; v_call: TRBV7-9
cdr3_aa: CASSSHRGLPEFF; cdr3_nt: TGTGCCAGCAGCAGCCACAGAGGCCTCCCCGAGTTTTTT; d_call: -; cdr3_length: 13; clone_size: -; j_call: TRBJ1-4; v_call: TRBV7-8
cdr3_aa: CASSVQGSPYNEQFF; cdr3_nt: TGTGCCAGCAGCGTACAGGGGTCCCCCTACAATGAGCAGTTCTTC; d_call: -; cdr3_length: 15; clone_size: -; j_call: TRBJ2-1; v_call: TRBV9
cdr3_aa: CATSRDWGVEQFF; cdr3_nt: TGTGCCACCAGCAGAGATTGGGGCGTTGAGCAGTTCTTC; d_call: -; cdr3_length: 13; clone_size: -; j_call: TRBJ2-1; v_call: TRBV15
cdr3_aa: CATSPGGDIQYF; cdr3_nt: TGTGCCACCAGCCCCGGCGGAGACATTCAGTACTTC; d_call: -; cdr3_length: 12; clone_size: many; j_call: TRBJ2-4; v_call: TRBV15
cdr3_aa: CSASAGGSNQPQHF; cdr3_nt: TGCAGTGCCAGTGCAGGGGGCTCAAATCAGCCCCAGCATTTT; d_call: TRBD1; cdr3_length: 14; clone_size: many; j_call: TRBJ1-5; v_call: TRBV20-1
cdr3_aa: CAISESELMKGNTIYF; cdr3_nt: TGTGCCATCAGTGAGTCCGAATTGATGAAGGGGAACACCATATATTTT; d_call: -; cdr3_length: 16; clone_size: -; j_call: TRBJ1-3; v_call: TRBV10-3
cdr3_aa: CSARGGVRWELFF; cdr3_nt: TGCAGTGCTAGAGGTGGGGTGAGGTGGGAGCTGTTTTTT; d_call: -; cdr3_length: 13; clone_size: few; j_call: TRBJ2-2; v_call: TRBV20-1
cdr3_aa: CASSYPPGSTLAKNIQYF; cdr3_nt: TGTGCCAGCAGTTACCCTCCCGGTTCCACCCTAGCCAAAAACATTCAGTACTTC; d_call: -; cdr3_length: 18; clone_size: many; j_call: TRBJ2-4; v_call: TRBV6-2/TRBV6-3
cdr3_aa: CASSQVQDYGYTF; cdr3_nt: TGTGCCAGCAGCCAAGTTCAGGACTATGGCTACACCTTC; d_call: -; cdr3_length: 13; clone_size: many; j_call: TRBJ1-2; v_call: TRBV4-2
cdr3_aa: CASSLSSLSTDTQYF; cdr3_nt: TGTGCCAGCAGTTTAAGCTCCCTTAGCACAGATACGCAGTATTTT; d_call: -; cdr3_length: 15; clone_size: many; j_call: TRBJ2-3; v_call: TRBV28
cdr3_aa: CASSQEGFSNTGELFF; cdr3_nt: TGCGCCAGCAGCCAAGAGGGCTTCTCGAACACCGGGGAGCTGTTTTTT; d_call: -; cdr3_length: 16; clone_size: -; j_call: TRBJ2-2; v_call: TRBV4-3
cdr3_aa: CASSLGLDLQYF; cdr3_nt: TGTGCCAGCAGCCTAGGACTAGACCTTCAGTATTTT; d_call: TRBD2; cdr3_length: 12; clone_size: many; j_call: TRBJ2-3; v_call: TRBV11-1
cdr3_aa: CASSYSRDRGYEQYF; cdr3_nt: TGTGCCAGCAGTTACTCCCGGGACAGGGGCTACGAGCAGTACTTC; d_call: TRBD1; cdr3_length: 15; clone_size: many; j_call: TRBJ2-7; v_call: TRBV6-6
cdr3_aa: CASHGGAEQFF; cdr3_nt: TGTGCCAGCCATGGGGGGGCCGAGCAGTTCTTC; d_call: -; cdr3_length: 11; clone_size: once; j_call: TRBJ2-1; v_call: TRBV7-3
cdr3_aa: CASSPRQGGPYEQYF; cdr3_nt: TGTGCCAGCAGCCCCCGACAGGGGGGTCCCTACGAGCAGTACTTC; d_call: TRBD1; cdr3_length: 15; clone_size: -; j_call: TRBJ2-7; v_call: TRBV5-4
cdr3_aa: CASSSFLAGGARDTQYF; cdr3_nt: TGTGCCAGCAGCTCCTTCCTAGCGGGGGGGGCGCGAGATACGCAGTATTTT; d_call: TRBD2; cdr3_length: 17; clone_size: many; j_call: TRBJ2-3; v_call: TRBV7-2
cdr3_aa: CASSPGFSNQPQHF; cdr3_nt: TGTGCCAGCAGCCCCGGTTTTAGCAATCAGCCCCAGCATTTT; d_call: -; cdr3_length: 14; clone_size: many; j_call: TRBJ1-5; v_call: TRBV5-6
cdr3_aa: CASSQDWMGQEPYEQYF; cdr3_nt: TGCGCCAGCAGCCAAGATTGGATGGGACAGGAACCCTACGAGCAGTACTTC; d_call: TRBD1; cdr3_length: 17; clone_size: few; j_call: TRBJ2-7; v_call: TRBV4-3
cdr3_aa: CASSLAGQGHQPQHF; cdr3_nt: TGTGCCAGCAGCTTGGCGGGACAGGGACATCAGCCCCAGCATTTT; d_call: TRBD1; cdr3_length: 15; clone_size: many; j_call: TRBJ1-5; v_call: TRBV5-5
cdr3_aa: CASRNTRGSWETQYF; cdr3_nt: TGTGCCAGCAGGAACACGAGGGGGAGCTGGGAGACCCAGTACTTC; d_call: -; cdr3_length: 15; clone_size: many; j_call: TRBJ2-5; v_call: TRBV6-2/TRBV6-3
cdr3_aa: CASSLGTNTGELFF; cdr3_nt: TGTGCCAGCAGCCTTGGGACGAACACCGGGGAGCTGTTTTTT; d_call: -; cdr3_length: 14; clone_size: many; j_call: TRBJ2-2; v_call: TRBV11-3
cdr3_aa: CATSEGTEETQYF; cdr3_nt: TGTGCCACCAGTGAGGGGACAGAAGAGACCCAGTACTTC; d_call: TRBD1; cdr3_length: 13; clone_size: many; j_call: TRBJ2-5; v_call: TRBV24-1
cdr3_aa: CASHRTGVAQYF; cdr3_nt: TGTGCCAGCCATCGAACAGGGGTCGCGCAGTATTTT; d_call: TRBD1; cdr3_length: 12; clone_size: many; j_call: TRBJ2-3; v_call: TRBV28
cdr3_aa: CASSPTGDPRYYGYTF; cdr3_nt: TGTGCCAGCTCACCTACAGGGGACCCACGGTACTATGGCTACACCTTC; d_call: TRBD1; cdr3_length: 16; clone_size: many; j_call: TRBJ1-2; v_call: TRBV18
cdr3_aa: CASSPLGRGNEQFF; cdr3_nt: TGTGCCAGCAGCCCCCTTGGCAGGGGAAATGAGCAGTTCTTC; d_call: -; cdr3_length: 14; clone_size: few; j_call: TRBJ2-1; v_call: TRBV7-8
cdr3_aa: CASSDGGRNEQFF; cdr3_nt: TGTGCCAGCAGTGACGGGGGGCGCAATGAGCAGTTCTTC; d_call: -; cdr3_length: 13; clone_size: -; j_call: TRBJ2-1; v_call: TRBV7-3